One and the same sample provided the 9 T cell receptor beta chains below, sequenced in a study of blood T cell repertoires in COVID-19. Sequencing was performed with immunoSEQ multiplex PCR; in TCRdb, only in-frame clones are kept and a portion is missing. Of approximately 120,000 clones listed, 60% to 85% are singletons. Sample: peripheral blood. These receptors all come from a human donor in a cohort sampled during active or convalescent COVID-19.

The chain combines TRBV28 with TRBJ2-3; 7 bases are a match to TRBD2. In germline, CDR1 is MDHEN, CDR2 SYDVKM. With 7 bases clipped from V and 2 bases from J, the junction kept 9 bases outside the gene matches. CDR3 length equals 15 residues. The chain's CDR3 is CASTQPGGPTDTQYF. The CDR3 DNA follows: TGTGCCAGCACCCAACCGGGGGGACCCACAGATACGCAGTATTTT.

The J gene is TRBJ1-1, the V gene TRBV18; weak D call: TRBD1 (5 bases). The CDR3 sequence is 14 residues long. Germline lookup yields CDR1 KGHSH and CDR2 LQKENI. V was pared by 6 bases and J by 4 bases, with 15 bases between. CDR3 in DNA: TGTGCCAGCTCGCTACAGGAGGGGTCCACTGAAGCTTTCTTT. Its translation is CASSLQEGSTEAFF. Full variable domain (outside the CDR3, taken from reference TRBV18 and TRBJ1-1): NAGVMQNPRHLVRRRGQEARLRCSPMKGHSHVYWYRQLPEEGLKFMVYLQKENIIDESGMPKERFSAEFPKEGPSILRIQQVVRGDSAAYFCASSLQEGSTEAFFGQGTRLTVV.

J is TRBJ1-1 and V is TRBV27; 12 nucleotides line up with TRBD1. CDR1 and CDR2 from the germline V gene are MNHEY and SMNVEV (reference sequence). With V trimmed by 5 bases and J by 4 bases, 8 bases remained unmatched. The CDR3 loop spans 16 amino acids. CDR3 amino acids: CASSKGQGAVRTEAFF. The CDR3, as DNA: TGTGCCAGCAGTAAGGGACAGGGGGCTGTCCGCACTGAAGCTTTCTTT.

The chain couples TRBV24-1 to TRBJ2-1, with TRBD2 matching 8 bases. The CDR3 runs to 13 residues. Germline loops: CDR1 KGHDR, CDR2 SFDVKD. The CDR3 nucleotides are TGTGCGATAAGGCCAGCGGGAGTCGATGAGCAGTTCTTC. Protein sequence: CAIRPAGVDEQFF.

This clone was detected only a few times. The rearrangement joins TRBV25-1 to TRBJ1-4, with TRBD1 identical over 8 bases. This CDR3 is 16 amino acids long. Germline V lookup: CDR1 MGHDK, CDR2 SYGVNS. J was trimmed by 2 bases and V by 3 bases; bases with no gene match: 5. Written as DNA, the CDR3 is TGTGCCAGCAGTGACCGCAGGGGGCCTACTAATGAAAAACTGTTTTTT. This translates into CASSDRRGPTNEKLFF.

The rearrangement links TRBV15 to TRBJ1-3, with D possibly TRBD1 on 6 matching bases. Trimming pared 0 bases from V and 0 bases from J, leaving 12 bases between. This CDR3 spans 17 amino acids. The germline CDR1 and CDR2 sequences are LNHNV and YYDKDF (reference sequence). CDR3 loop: CATSRDRNRVSGNTIYF. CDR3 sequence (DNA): TGTGCCACCAGCAGAGATCGGAACAGGGTCTCTGGAAACACCATATATTTT.

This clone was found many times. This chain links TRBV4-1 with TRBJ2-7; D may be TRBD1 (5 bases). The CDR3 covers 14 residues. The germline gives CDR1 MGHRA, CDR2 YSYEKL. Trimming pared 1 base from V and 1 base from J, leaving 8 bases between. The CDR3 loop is CASSQGRTSYEQYF. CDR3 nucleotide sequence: TGCGCCAGCAGCCAAGGCCGGACATCCTACGAGCAGTACTTC.

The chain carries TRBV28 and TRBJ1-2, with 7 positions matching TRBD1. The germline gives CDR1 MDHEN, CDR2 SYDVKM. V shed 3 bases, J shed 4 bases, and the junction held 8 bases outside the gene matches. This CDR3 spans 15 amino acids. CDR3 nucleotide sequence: TGTGCCAGCAGTTTTCGGACAGGATGGGCCTATGGCTACACCTTC. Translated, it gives CASSFRTGWAYGYTF.

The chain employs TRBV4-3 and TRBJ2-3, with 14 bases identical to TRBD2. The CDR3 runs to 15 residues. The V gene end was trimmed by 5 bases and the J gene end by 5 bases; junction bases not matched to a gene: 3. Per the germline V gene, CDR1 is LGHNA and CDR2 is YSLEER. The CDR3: CASSYGLAGGDTQYF. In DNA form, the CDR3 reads TGCGCCAGCAGCTACGGACTAGCGGGAGGAGATACGCAGTATTTT.